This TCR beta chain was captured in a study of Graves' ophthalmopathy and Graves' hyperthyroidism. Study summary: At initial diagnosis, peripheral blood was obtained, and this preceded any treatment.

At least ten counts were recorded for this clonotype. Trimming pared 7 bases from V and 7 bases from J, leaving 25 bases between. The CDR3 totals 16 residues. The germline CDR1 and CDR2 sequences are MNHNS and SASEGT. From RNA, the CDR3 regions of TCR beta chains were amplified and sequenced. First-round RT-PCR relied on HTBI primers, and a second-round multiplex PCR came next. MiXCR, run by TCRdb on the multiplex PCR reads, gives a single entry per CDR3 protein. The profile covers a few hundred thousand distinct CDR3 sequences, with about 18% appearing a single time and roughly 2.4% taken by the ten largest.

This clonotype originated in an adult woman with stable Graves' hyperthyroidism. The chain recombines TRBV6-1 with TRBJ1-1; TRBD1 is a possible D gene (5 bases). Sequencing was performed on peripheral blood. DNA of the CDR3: TGTGCCAGCATTGGGGCAGCGGTAATGTCCCTTCATGAAGCTTTCTTT. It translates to CASIGAAVMSLHEAFF.